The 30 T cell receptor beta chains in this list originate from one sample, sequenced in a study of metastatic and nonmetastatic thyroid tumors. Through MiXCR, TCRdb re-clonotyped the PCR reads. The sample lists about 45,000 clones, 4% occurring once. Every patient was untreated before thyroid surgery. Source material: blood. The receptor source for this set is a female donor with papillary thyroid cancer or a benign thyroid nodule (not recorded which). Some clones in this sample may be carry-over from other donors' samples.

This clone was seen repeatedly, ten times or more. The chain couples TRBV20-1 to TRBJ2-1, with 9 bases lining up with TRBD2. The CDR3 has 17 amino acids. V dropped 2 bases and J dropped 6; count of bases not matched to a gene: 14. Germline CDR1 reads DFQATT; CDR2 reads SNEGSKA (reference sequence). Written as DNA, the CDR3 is TGCAGTGCTAGACCCGCGTTAGCGGGAGAGAGAAGCAATGAGCAGTTCTTC. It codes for CSARPALAGERSNEQFF.

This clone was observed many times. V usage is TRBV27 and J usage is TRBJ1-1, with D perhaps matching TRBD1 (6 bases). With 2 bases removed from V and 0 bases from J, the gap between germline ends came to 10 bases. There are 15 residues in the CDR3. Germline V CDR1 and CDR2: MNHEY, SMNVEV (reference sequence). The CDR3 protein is CASSLMYRVNTEAFF. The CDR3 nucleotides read TGTGCCAGCAGTTTAATGTACAGGGTGAACACTGAAGCTTTCTTT.

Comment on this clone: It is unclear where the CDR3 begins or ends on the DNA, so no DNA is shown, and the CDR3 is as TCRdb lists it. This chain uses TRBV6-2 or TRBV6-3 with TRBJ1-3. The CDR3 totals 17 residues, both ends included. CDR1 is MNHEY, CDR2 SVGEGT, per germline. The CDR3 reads CASSYSSSVAAGNTSYF.

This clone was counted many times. The CDR3 loop is CASSYNRDTEAFF. DNA for the CDR3: TGTGCCAGCAGTTACAACAGGGACACTGAAGCTTTCTTT. The V gene is TRBV6-5, the J gene TRBJ1-1, with D maybe TRBD1 (6 bases). V was pared by 2 bases and J by 3 bases, with 7 bases between. This CDR3 spans 13 amino acids. Germline V lookup: CDR1 MNHEY, CDR2 SVGAGI.

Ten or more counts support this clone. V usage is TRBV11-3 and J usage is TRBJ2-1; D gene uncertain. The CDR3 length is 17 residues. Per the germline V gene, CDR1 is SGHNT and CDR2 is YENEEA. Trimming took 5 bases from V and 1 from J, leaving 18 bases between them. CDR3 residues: CASSPRSMQSSYNEQFF. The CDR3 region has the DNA TGTGCCAGCAGCCCTCGGTCGATGCAGTCTTCCTACAATGAGCAGTTCTTC. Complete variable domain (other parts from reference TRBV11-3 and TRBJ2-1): EAGVVQSPRYKIIEKKQPVAFWCNPISGHNTLYWYLQNLGQGPELLIRYENEEAVDDSQLPKDRFSAERLKGVDSTLKIQPAELGDSAVYLCASSPRSMQSSYNEQFFGPGTRLTVL.

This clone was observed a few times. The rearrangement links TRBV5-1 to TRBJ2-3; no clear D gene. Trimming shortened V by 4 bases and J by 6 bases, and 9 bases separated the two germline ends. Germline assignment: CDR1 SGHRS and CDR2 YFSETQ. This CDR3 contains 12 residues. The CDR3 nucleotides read TGCGCCAGCAGCCCTGACGGGGATACGCAGTATTTT. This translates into CASSPDGDTQYF.

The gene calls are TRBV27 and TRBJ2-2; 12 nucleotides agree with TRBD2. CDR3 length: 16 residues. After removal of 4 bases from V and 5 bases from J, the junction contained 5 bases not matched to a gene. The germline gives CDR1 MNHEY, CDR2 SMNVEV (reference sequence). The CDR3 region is CASSSPTSGRTGELFF. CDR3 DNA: TGTGCCAGCAGTTCCCCGACTAGCGGGAGAACCGGGGAGCTGTTTTTT.

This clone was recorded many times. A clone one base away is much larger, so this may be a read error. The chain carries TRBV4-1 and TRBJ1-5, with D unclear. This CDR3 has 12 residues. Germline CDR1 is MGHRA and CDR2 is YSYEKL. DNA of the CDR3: TGCGCCGGCAGCCAAGCGGGTCAGCCCCAGCATTTT. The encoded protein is CAGSQAGQPQHF.

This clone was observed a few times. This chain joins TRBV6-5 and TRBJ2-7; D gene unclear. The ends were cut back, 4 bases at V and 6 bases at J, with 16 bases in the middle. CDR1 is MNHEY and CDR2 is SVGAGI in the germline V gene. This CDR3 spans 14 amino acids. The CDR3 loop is CASSCTSAACEQYF. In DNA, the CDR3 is TGTGCCAGCAGTTGCACGTCGGCCGCCTGCGAGCAGTACTTC.

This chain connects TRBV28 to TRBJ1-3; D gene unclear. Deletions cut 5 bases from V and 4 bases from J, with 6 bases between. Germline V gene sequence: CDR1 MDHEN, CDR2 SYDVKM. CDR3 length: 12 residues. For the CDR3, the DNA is TGTGCCAGCAGTAGCGGGGGAAACACCATATATTTT. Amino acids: CASSSGGNTIYF.

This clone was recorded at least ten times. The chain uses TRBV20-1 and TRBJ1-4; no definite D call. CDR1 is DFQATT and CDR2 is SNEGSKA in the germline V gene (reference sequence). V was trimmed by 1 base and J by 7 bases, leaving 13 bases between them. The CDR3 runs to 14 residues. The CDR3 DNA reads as TGCAGTGCTAGAGGAGCGGGGTTAAGTGAAAAACTGTTTTTT. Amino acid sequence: CSARGAGLSEKLFF.

Here the CDR3 DNA reads TGTGCCATCGATAGGGGATATGGCTACACCTTC. This sequence encodes CAIDRGYGYTF. This sequence joins TRBV28 and TRBJ1-2; maybe TRBD1 (5 bases). This CDR3 comprises 11 residues. Looked up from germline, CDR1 is MDHEN and CDR2 is SYDVKM. The V and J ends lost 10 bases and 5 bases respectively, with 11 bases between them.

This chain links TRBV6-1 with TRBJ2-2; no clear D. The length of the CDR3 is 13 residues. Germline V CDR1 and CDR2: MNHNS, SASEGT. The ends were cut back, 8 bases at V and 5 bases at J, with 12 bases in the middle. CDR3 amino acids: CASLDPGTGELFF. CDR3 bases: TGTGCCAGCTTGGACCCAGGAACCGGGGAGCTGTTTTTT.

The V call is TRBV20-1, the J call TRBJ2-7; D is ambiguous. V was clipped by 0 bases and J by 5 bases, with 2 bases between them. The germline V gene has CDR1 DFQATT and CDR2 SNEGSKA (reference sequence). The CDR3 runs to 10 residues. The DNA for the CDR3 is TGCAGTGCTAGAGATAACGAGCAGTACTTC. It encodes CSARDNEQYF.

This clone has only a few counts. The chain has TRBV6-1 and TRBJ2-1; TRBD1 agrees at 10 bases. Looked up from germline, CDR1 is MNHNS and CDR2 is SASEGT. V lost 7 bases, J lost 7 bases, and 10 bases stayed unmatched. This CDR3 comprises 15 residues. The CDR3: CASTISGTGVNEQFF. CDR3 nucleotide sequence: TGTGCCAGCACCATTTCCGGGACAGGGGTAAATGAGCAGTTCTTC.

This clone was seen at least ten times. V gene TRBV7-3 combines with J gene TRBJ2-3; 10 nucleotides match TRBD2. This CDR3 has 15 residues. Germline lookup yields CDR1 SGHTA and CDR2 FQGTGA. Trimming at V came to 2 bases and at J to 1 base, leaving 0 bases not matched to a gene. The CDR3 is CASSLLAGGTDTQYF. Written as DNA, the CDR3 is TGTGCCAGCAGCTTACTAGCGGGAGGCACAGATACGCAGTATTTT.

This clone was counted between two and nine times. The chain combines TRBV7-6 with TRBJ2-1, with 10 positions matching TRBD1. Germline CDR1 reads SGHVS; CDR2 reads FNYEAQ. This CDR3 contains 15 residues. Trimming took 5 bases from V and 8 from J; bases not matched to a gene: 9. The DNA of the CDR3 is TGTGCCAGCAGCCAAAACTCCGGGACAGGGGATGAGCAGTTCTTC. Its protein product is CASSQNSGTGDEQFF. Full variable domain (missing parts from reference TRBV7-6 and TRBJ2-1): GAGVSQSPRYKVTKRGQDVALRCDPISGHVSLYWYRQALGQGPEFLTYFNYEAQQDKSGLPNDRFSAERPEGSISTLTIQRTEQRDSAMYRCASSQNSGTGDEQFFGPGTRLTVL.

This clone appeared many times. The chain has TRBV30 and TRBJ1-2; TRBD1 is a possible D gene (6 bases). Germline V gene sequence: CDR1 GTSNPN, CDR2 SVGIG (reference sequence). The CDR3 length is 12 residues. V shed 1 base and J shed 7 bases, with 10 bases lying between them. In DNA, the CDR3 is TGTGCCTGGAGTGACAGGGCTCCTGGCTACACCTTC. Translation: CAWSDRAPGYTF.

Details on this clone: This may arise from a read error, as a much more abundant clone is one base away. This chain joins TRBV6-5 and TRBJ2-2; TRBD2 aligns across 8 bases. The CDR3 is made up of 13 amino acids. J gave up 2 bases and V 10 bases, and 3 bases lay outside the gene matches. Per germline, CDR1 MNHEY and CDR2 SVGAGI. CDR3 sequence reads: CATTSVNTGELFF. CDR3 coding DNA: TGTGCCACGACTAGCGTAAACACCGGGGAGCTGTTTTTT.

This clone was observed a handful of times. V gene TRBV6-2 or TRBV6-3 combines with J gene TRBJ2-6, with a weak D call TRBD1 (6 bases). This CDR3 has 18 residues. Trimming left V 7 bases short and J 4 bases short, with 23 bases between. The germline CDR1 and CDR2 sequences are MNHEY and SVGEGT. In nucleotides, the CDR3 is TGTGCCAGCATCGTGGCGGACAGCGACTACTCGGGGGCCAACGTCCTGACTTTC. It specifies CASIVADSDYSGANVLTF.

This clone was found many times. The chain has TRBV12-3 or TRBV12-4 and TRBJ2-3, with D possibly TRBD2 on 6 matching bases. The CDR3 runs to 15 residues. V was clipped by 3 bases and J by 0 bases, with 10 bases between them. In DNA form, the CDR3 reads TGTGCCAGCAGTTTTGTGAGCGGGAGCACAGATACGCAGTATTTT. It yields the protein CASSFVSGSTDTQYF.

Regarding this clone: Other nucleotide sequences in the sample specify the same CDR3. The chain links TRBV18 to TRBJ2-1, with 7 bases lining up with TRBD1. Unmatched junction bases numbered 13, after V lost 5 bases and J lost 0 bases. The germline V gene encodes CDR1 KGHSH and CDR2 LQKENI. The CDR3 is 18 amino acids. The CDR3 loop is CASSSSNRGRSSYNEQFF. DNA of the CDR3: TGTGCCAGCTCATCTTCTAACAGGGGCCGTAGCTCCTACAATGAGCAGTTCTTC.

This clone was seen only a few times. DNA of the CDR3: TGTGCCAGACCAACCCCTTGGAGGACTAGCGGGAGGGTTGAGGCCGGGGAGCTGTTTTTT. Translation: CARPTPWRTSGRVEAGELFF. The rearrangement uses TRBV6-4 and TRBJ2-2; TRBD2 matches at 15 bases. Germline V CDR1 and CDR2: MRHNA, SNTAGT. The CDR3 runs 20 residues. Trimming removed 9 bases from V and 6 bases from J; junction bases left unmatched: 20.

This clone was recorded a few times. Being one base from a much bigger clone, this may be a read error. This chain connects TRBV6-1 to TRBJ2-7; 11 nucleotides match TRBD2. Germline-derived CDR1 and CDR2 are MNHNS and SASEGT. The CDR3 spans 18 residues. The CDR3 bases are TGTACCAGCAGTAGAACTATCACTAGCGGGGGAAGCTCCTACGAGCAGTACTTC. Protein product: CTSSRTITSGGSSYEQYF.

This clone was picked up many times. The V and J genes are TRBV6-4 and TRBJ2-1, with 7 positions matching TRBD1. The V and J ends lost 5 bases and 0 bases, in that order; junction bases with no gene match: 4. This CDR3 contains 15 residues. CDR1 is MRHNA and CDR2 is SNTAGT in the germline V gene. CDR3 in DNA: TGTGCCAGCAGTCCCACAGGGGACTCCTACAATGAGCAGTTCTTC. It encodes CASSPTGDSYNEQFF.

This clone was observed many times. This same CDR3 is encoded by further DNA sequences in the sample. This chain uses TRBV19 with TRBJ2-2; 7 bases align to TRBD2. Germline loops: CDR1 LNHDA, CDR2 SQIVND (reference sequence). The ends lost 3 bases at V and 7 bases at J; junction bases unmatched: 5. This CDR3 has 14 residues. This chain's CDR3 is CASSMRWEGGELFF. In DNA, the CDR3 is TGTGCCAGTAGTATGCGGTGGGAGGGCGGGGAGCTGTTTTTT.

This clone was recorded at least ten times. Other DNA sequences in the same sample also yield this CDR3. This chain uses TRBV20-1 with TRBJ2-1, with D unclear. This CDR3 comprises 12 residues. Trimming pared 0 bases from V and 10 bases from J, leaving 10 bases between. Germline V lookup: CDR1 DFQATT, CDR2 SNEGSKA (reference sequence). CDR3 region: CSAREASWEQFF. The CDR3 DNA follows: TGCAGTGCTAGAGAGGCTTCATGGGAGCAGTTCTTC.

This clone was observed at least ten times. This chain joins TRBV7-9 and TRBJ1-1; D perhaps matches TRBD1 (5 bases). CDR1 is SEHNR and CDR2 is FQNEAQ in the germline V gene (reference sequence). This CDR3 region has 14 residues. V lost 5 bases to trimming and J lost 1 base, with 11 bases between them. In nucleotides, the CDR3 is TGTGCCAGCAGCCTTACTGGGGGGAACACTGAAGCTTTCTTT. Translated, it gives CASSLTGGNTEAFF.

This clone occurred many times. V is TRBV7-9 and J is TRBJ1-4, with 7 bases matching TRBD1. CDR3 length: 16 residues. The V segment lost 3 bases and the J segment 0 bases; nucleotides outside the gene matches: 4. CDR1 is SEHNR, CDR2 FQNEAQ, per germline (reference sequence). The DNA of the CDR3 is TGTGCCAGCAGCTTTCTCCAGGGGGCAACTAATGAAAAACTGTTTTTT. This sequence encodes CASSFLQGATNEKLFF.

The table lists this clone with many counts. The CDR3 nucleotides are TGCAGTGCTGGGGGACTAGCGGGAGGGTATGAGCAGTTCTTC. Translating gives CSAGGLAGGYEQFF. The chain has TRBV20-1 and TRBJ2-1, with 16 bases identical to TRBD2. This CDR3 is 14 amino acids long. In germline, CDR1 is DFQATT, CDR2 SNEGSKA (reference sequence). After removal of 5 bases from V and 8 bases from J, the junction contained 3 bases not matched to a gene.